The 9 T cell receptor beta chains presented below share a single source sample, sequenced in a study of T cells in Graves' hyperthyroidism and ophthalmopathy. RNA transcripts served as the template for amplifying TCR beta CDR3 regions. The primer set for the first-round RT-PCR of the TCR CDR3 was HTBI. One entry per CDR3 protein results from TCRdb running MiXCR on the multiplex PCR reads. Of around 420,000 distinct CDR3 sequences listed, approximately 15% are singletons. The sequencing sample was made of blood. The source is a young woman with Graves' hyperthyroidism.

This clonotype showed up many times. The V gene is TRBV7-3, the J gene TRBJ1-1; D gene uncertain. Germline V lookup: CDR1 SGHTA, CDR2 FQGTGA. The CDR3 covers 13 residues. V lost 5 bases and J 4 bases, leaving 11 bases between the germline ends. Here the CDR3 DNA reads TGTGCCAGCAGCGCCACCTTGGTCACTGAAGCTTTCTTT. As protein: CASSATLVTEAFF. Using reference TRBV7-3 and TRBJ1-1 for the parts outside the CDR3, the full variable domain is GAGVSQTPSNKVTEKGKYVELRCDPISGHTALYWYRQSLGQGPEFLIYFQGTGAADDSGLPNDRFFAVRPEGSVSTLKIQRTERGDSAVYLCASSATLVTEAFFGQGTRLTVV.

This clonotype was seen once. V and J are TRBV12-3 or TRBV12-4 and TRBJ2-3, with 9 bases matching TRBD2. V dropped 3 bases and J dropped 7; count of bases not matched to a gene: 5. The CDR3 is 14 residues long. As DNA, the CDR3 is TGTGCCAGCAGTTTTTCTAGCGGGACCCATACGCAGTATTTT. Its translation: CASSFSSGTHTQYF.

In this sample, this clonotype turned up many times. This chain joins TRBV20-1 and TRBJ2-1; perhaps TRBD1 as D (5 bases). The CDR3 loop spans 15 amino acids. The germline V gene encodes CDR1 DFQATT and CDR2 SNEGSKA (reference sequence). The V end lost 0 bases, the J end lost 9 bases, and 18 bases lay between the germline ends. In DNA, the CDR3 is TGCAGTGCTAGAGATAACAGGCTAGACTCGGCTGAGCAGTTCTTC. As protein: CSARDNRLDSAEQFF.

A few counts support this clonotype. The chain recombines TRBV6-1 with TRBJ2-2, with TRBD1 matching 11 bases. The CDR3 contains 15 residues. J was trimmed by 4 bases and V by 7 bases; bases with no gene match: 5. The germline V gene has CDR1 MNHNS and CDR2 SASEGT. CDR3 loop: CASNRDRGGTGELFF. The DNA of the CDR3 is TGTGCCAGCAACCGGGACAGGGGGGGCACCGGGGAGCTGTTTTTT.

V is TRBV7-9 and J is TRBJ2-5, with 14 bases fitting TRBD2. The germline CDR1 and CDR2 sequences are SEHNR and FQNEAQ (reference sequence). The CDR3 loop spans 14 amino acids. V lost 5 bases to trimming and J lost 13 bases; unmatched junction nucleotides: 9. The CDR3 is CASSEGLAGAIGYF. CDR3 sequence (DNA): TGTGCCAGCAGCGAGGGACTAGCGGGAGCCATAGGGTACTTC.

This clonotype was seen ten or more times. The V and J genes are TRBV11-2 and TRBJ2-5, with D perhaps TRBD1 or TRBD2 (5 bases each). V lost 6 bases and J 1 base, leaving 9 bases between the germline ends. The CDR3 is 13 residues long. Germline V CDR1 and CDR2: SGHAT, FQNNGV. The CDR3 region has the DNA TGTGCCAGCAGGAGGGGACCCCAAGAGACCCAGTACTTC. As protein: CASRRGPQETQYF.

This clonotype has ten or more counts. This chain connects TRBV28 to TRBJ2-1; 12 nucleotides agree with TRBD2. CDR3 size: 16 residues. The V and J ends lost 5 bases and 6 bases, in that order; junction bases with no gene match: 8. Germline loops: CDR1 MDHEN, CDR2 SYDVKM. The CDR3 DNA reads TGTGCCAGCAGTCAGTCCGGGACTAGCGGGTTCAATGAGCAGTTCTTC. This translates into CASSQSGTSGFNEQFF.

DNA of the CDR3: TGCAGTGCTATGGAAGGGGTCGGGCAGCCCCAGCATTTT. Encoded protein: CSAMEGVGQPQHF. The chain has TRBV20-1 and TRBJ1-5, with D possibly being TRBD1 (5 bases). V lost 4 bases and J 7 bases, leaving 14 bases between the germline ends. In germline, CDR1 is DFQATT, CDR2 SNEGSKA (reference sequence). The CDR3 sequence is 13 residues long.

This clonotype was seen many times. This chain joins TRBV15 and TRBJ2-5; D uncertain. The V gene's germline CDR1 is LNHNV and CDR2 YYDKDF (reference sequence). There are 13 residues in the CDR3. V was cut by 5 bases and J by 5 bases, with 12 bases left in between. The CDR3 loop is CATSVPGWETQYF. Written as DNA, the CDR3 is TGTGCCACCAGCGTTCCCGGTTGGGAGACCCAGTACTTC. Filled out from reference TRBV15 and TRBJ2-5, the complete variable domain reads DAMVIQNPRYQVTQFGKPVTLSCSQTLNHNVMYWYQQKSSQAPKLLFHYYDKDFNNEADTPDNFQSRRPNTSFCFLDIRSPGLGDTAMYLCATSVPGWETQYFGPGTRLLVL.